The source of this TCR beta chain is a study of T cell repertoires in cytomegalovirus infection. About the study: Evidence of both CMV infection and a matching HLA type came from public TCR beta signatures.

MiXCR, applied by TCRdb to the reads, yields one record per CDR3 protein. The sample shows 100,000 or so distinct CDR3 sequences, 16% of them seen only once. A remark on this clonotype: Its matching antigen is unknown.

General observations from the study: People with CMV and the relevant HLA were identified by cumulative public TCR beta family frequency. Ex vivo, HLA-C-restricted CMV-specific TCR beta clonotypes prevailed over the rest of the response.

The germline V and J ends were trimmed by 7 bases and 5 bases, with 14 bases remaining between them. This CDR3 region has 14 residues. CDR1 MNHEY and CDR2 SMNVEV come from the germline V gene (reference sequence). The sequenced sample consisted of PBMCs. The rearrangement links TRBV27 to TRBJ2-2; D remains ambiguous. This receptor was identified in a human donor in good health (CMV status not recorded). Some clones in this sample may be carry-over from other donors' samples. The CDR3 is CASTGLAGTGELFF. The CDR3, as DNA: TGTGCCAGCACTGGGTTAGCTGGGACCGGGGAGCTGTTTTTT.